The 18 T cell receptor beta chains presented below share a single source sample, sequenced in a study of T cell responses to AZD1222 COVID-19 vaccine (dated by TCRdb to the early 2020s). The method behind the library was the immunoSEQ multiplex PCR assay. TCRdb took over this immuneACCESS table, retaining in-frame rearrangements with V and J assigned. Such tables are incomplete; in checked studies, under half of the missing clones stem from an unresolved V gene, and the remainder is unexplained. The sample table shows 90,000 to 120,000 clones, and approximately 90% are seen once. Around 2.3% of the sample rests with the top ten. Per the publication, the time point label means: about 28 days (+/-7) after the second vaccine dose. Sequences were derived from peripheral blood, sampled 28 days after the second AZD1222 dose. The receptors here all came from an adult who received the AZD1222 COVID-19 vaccine.

This chain joins TRBV5-1 and TRBJ2-5, with 10 bases aligning to TRBD2. V lost 4 bases, J lost 5 bases, and 20 bases stayed unmatched. The CDR3 covers 19 residues. In germline, CDR1 is SGHRS, CDR2 YFSETQ. The CDR3 coding sequence is TGCGCCAGCAGCCCTGGGGGTGTAGCTAGCGGGAGATCTTCGGAGACCCAGTACTTC. Translating it yields CASSPGGVASGRSSETQYF.

J is TRBJ2-3 and V is TRBV7-8; 9 bases align to TRBD1. The CDR3 spans 17 residues. CDR1 is SGHVS and CDR2 is FQNEAQ in the germline V gene. The trim removed 5 bases at V and 3 bases at J, leaving 12 bases unmatched. This chain's CDR3 is CASSDSGTGRRTDTQYF. CDR3 DNA sequence: TGTGCCAGCAGCGACTCCGGGACAGGGCGTCGGACAGATACGCAGTATTTT. Complete variable domain (other parts from reference TRBV7-8 and TRBJ2-3): GAGVSQSPRYKVAKRGQDVALRCDPISGHVSLFWYQQALGQGPEFLTYFQNEAQLDKSGLPSDRFFAERPEGSVSTLKIQRTQQEDSAVYLCASSDSGTGRRTDTQYFGPGTRLTVL.

The chain uses TRBV6-1 and TRBJ1-5; D is perhaps TRBD1 (5 bases). CDR1 MNHNS and CDR2 SASEGT come from the germline V gene. The V and J ends lost 2 bases and 4 bases respectively, with 12 bases between them. The CDR3 is made up of 15 amino acids. The CDR3: CASSEREEGNQPQHF. The CDR3 region has the DNA TGTGCCAGCAGTGAAAGGGAAGAGGGGAATCAGCCCCAGCATTTT.

A single count supports this clone. The CDR3 protein is CASSLMEIFTDTQYF. CDR3 bases: TGTGCCAGCAGCTTAATGGAGATTTTCACAGATACGCAGTATTTT. This sequence joins TRBV7-8 and TRBJ2-3; D is ambiguous. From germline, CDR1 is SGHVS and CDR2 FQNEAQ. Trimming removed 2 bases from V and 2 bases from J, with 11 bases in between. This CDR3 contains 15 residues.

The chain employs TRBV2 and TRBJ2-5; a possible D gene is TRBD2 (5 bases). Trimming cost V 0 bases and J 5 bases, with 16 bases left between them. The CDR3 length is 16 residues. CDR1 and CDR2 from the germline V gene are SNHLY and FYNNEI. The CDR3 region is CASSEAPPGSGETQYF. CDR3 coding DNA: TGTGCCAGCAGTGAAGCCCCCCCGGGGAGCGGCGAGACCCAGTACTTC.

The chain recombines TRBV19 with TRBJ1-2, with 7 bases identical to TRBD1. CDR1 and CDR2 (germline): LNHDA, SQIVND (reference sequence). Losses at the gene ends were 8 bases for V and 4 bases for J; bases not matched to a gene: 13. The CDR3 has 15 amino acids. The CDR3: CASDGTVGSFYGYTF. The CDR3 DNA is TGTGCCAGTGATGGGACAGTGGGTTCGTTCTATGGCTACACCTTC.

The chain links TRBV6-5 to TRBJ1-2; 10 bases are shared with TRBD1. Germline V gene sequence: CDR1 MNHEY, CDR2 SVGAGI. The V and J ends lost 5 bases and 3 bases, in that order; junction bases with no gene match: 3. CDR3 length equals 14 residues. In DNA, the CDR3 is TGTGCCAGCAGTCGGGACAGGGGACACTATGGCTACACCTTC. Its protein product is CASSRDRGHYGYTF.

The gene calls are TRBV5-1 and TRBJ1-2; D is uncertain. The germline CDR1 and CDR2 sequences are SGHRS and YFSETQ. CDR3 length: 14 amino acids. Trimming took 5 bases from V and 0 from J, leaving 11 bases between them. This chain's CDR3 is CASRADLANYGYTF. In DNA, the CDR3 is TGCGCCAGCAGGGCGGATTTAGCTAACTATGGCTACACCTTC.

The chain recombines TRBV6-4 with TRBJ2-7; D may be TRBD2 (5 bases). CDR3 length equals 13 residues. Germline CDR1 MRHNA, CDR2 SNTAGT. Trimming stripped 3 bases from V and 7 bases from J, with 13 bases between. For the CDR3, the DNA is TGTGCCAGCAGTGATGAGGAATCGGGGGAGCAGTACTTC. It is translated as CASSDEESGEQYF.

The chain carries TRBV29-1 and TRBJ1-4; no definite D call. V lost 6 bases and J lost 8, with 13 bases in between. Germline V gives CDR1 SQVTM, CDR2 ANQGSEA. The CDR3 is 12 amino acids. In nucleotides, the CDR3 is TGCAGCGTCACCCGAGTAGGGGAAAAACTGTTTTTT. Its translation: CSVTRVGEKLFF.

The V and J genes are TRBV7-3 and TRBJ1-1; TRBD1 matches 8 bases. Germline assignment: CDR1 SGHTA and CDR2 FQGTGA. The trim removed 2 bases at V and 5 bases at J, leaving 4 bases unmatched. The CDR3 extends over 14 amino acids. CDR3 DNA sequence: TGTGCCAGCAGCTTAGCAGGGGGCAGGACTGAAGCTTTCTTT. As protein: CASSLAGGRTEAFF.

The CDR3 DNA sequence: TGCGCCAGCAGCTTGGGAAGGGGAGGAATCGGGGAGCTGTTTTTT. Its translation: CASSLGRGGIGELFF. The chain has TRBV5-1 and TRBJ2-2, with a possible D match to TRBD2 (6 bases). The CDR3 extends over 15 amino acids. CDR1 is SGHRS, CDR2 YFSETQ, per germline. V was trimmed by 0 bases and J by 7 bases, leaving 13 bases between them.

V usage is TRBV29-1 and J usage is TRBJ2-1, with 9 bases fitting TRBD2. This CDR3 has 14 amino acids. The V gene's germline CDR1 is SQVTM and CDR2 ANQGSEA. V lost 3 bases, J lost 4 bases, and 4 bases stayed unmatched. DNA for the CDR3: TGCAGCGTTGAGCGGGAGGGCAGTTACAATGAGCAGTTCTTC. It specifies CSVEREGSYNEQFF.

The chain employs TRBV4-2 and TRBJ2-1, with D maybe TRBD2 (6 bases). The V end lost 0 bases, the J end lost 4 bases, and 10 bases lay between the germline ends. Germline CDR1 reads LGHNA; CDR2 reads YNFKEQ. This CDR3 is 15 amino acids long. This CDR3 is CASSQESGLYNEQFF. CDR3 in DNA: TGTGCCAGCAGCCAAGAAAGCGGGTTATACAATGAGCAGTTCTTC.

This chain uses TRBV5-4 with TRBJ2-7; D is unclear. CDR3 length equals 12 residues. V was trimmed by 3 bases and J by 9 bases, leaving 13 bases between them. Per the germline V gene, CDR1 is SGHNT and CDR2 is YYREEE (reference sequence). CDR3 protein: CASSSPQSVQYF. In nucleotides, the CDR3 is TGTGCCAGCAGCTCTCCCCAGTCAGTGCAGTACTTC.

Remarks on this clone: The sample contains more than one DNA sequence encoding this CDR3. The CDR3 here is CASSQDLAGAYEQYF. CDR3 nucleotides: TGTGCCAGCAGCCAAGACCTAGCGGGGGCCTACGAGCAGTACTTC. The V call is TRBV4-2, the J call TRBJ2-7; TRBD2 matches 10 bases. The CDR3 sequence is 15 residues long. Germline V CDR1 and CDR2: LGHNA, YNFKEQ. V lost 0 bases, J lost 2 bases, and 1 base stayed unmatched.

The genes are TRBV30 and TRBJ1-6; 8 bases align to TRBD1. The CDR3 spans 15 residues. Germline V lookup: CDR1 GTSNPN, CDR2 SVGIG (reference sequence). The CDR3 reads CAAPPRDRKNSPLHF. The CDR3 nucleotides read TGTGCTGCCCCCCCCCGGGACAGGAAGAATTCACCCCTCCACTTT.

The chain employs TRBV30 and TRBJ1-1; 7 bases are shared with TRBD1. The CDR3 is made up of 13 amino acids. V dropped 1 base and J dropped 4; count of bases not matched to a gene: 3. Germline-derived CDR1 and CDR2 are GTSNPN and SVGIG (reference sequence). CDR3 nucleotides: TGTGCCTGGAGTGCAGGGGGGACCACTGAAGCTTTCTTT. Its protein product is CAWSAGGTTEAFF.